These 7 T cell receptor beta chains came from one sample sequenced in a study of control samples from healthy donors and cancer patients (dated by TCRdb to about 2020). The library relied on the immunoSEQ multiplex PCR assay. As stored in TCRdb, this immuneACCESS dataset retains in-frame rearrangements with V and J assigned. A fraction of the clones does not appear; measured against another copy, unresolved V genes explain less than half of the discrepancy, and the remainder lacks a known reason. A total of 80,000 or so clones appear in this sample, 90% to 95% of them only once. Around 6.4% of the sample comes from the top ten. Sequencing was done on a sample of blood. The receptors originated from a woman aged 40-49 years in good health.

The CDR3 spells CASSLYDPTDTQYF. In DNA form, the CDR3 reads TGCGCCAGCAGCTTGTACGACCCCACAGATACGCAGTATTTT. The chain joins TRBV5-1 to TRBJ2-3; D remains ambiguous. V dropped 1 base and J dropped 2 bases, with 8 bases sitting between them. The CDR3 spans 14 residues. Germline V gives CDR1 SGHRS, CDR2 YFSETQ.

The chain combines TRBV24-1 with TRBJ2-5, with a possible D match to TRBD1 (6 bases). CDR1 is KGHDR and CDR2 is SFDVKD in the germline V gene. CDR3 length: 16 amino acids. V lost 0 bases and J lost 4, with 14 bases in between. The CDR3: CATSDLGQGIGETQYF. CDR3 bases: TGTGCCACCAGTGATTTGGGTCAGGGGATAGGAGAGACCCAGTACTTC.

The chain recombines TRBV19 with TRBJ2-2; 9 bases match TRBD2. The V gene's germline CDR1 is LNHDA and CDR2 SQIVND (reference sequence). The CDR3 totals 16 residues. V lost 9 bases and J lost 6; bases outside the gene matches: 14. The CDR3 spells CASSNGGLAQAGELFF. As DNA, the CDR3 is TGTGCCAGCTCTAACGGGGGACTAGCCCAAGCCGGGGAGCTGTTTTTT. Together with reference TRBV19 and TRBJ2-2, the CDR3 gives the full variable domain: DGGITQSPKYLFRKEGQNVTLSCEQNLNHDAMYWYRQDPGQGLRLIYYSQIVNDFQKGDIAEGYSVSREKKESFPLTVTSAQKNPTAFYLCASSNGGLAQAGELFFGEGSRLTVL.

The V call is TRBV3-1 (or the pseudogene TRBV3-2), the J call TRBJ1-1, with D possibly matching TRBD1 (5 bases). This CDR3 has 13 residues. The germline V gene has CDR1 LGHDT and CDR2 YNNKEL (reference sequence). V dropped 4 bases and J dropped 8 bases, with 14 bases sitting between them. CDR3 region: CASSLRAGREAFF. The CDR3 bases are TGTGCCAGCAGCCTCCGAGCAGGGCGAGAAGCTTTCTTT.

The rearrangement links TRBV5-1 to TRBJ2-1; D possibly uses TRBD1 or TRBD2 (5 bases each). The CDR3 runs to 17 residues. Trimming removed 4 bases from V and 0 bases from J, with 17 bases in between. Germline CDR1 reads SGHRS; CDR2 reads YFSETQ. CDR3 nucleotide sequence: TGCGCCAGCAGCCTGAACTCCGGGACCACCTCCTACAATGAGCAGTTCTTC. This translates into CASSLNSGTTSYNEQFF.

This clone was picked up one time. V gene TRBV18 combines with J gene TRBJ1-1; 11 bases line up with TRBD1. Trimming removed 6 bases from V and 1 base from J; junction bases left unmatched: 7. The CDR3 sequence is 16 residues long. Germline loops: CDR1 KGHSH, CDR2 LQKENI. CDR3 amino acids: CASSAGQGAQNTEAFF. The CDR3 DNA reads as TGTGCCAGCTCCGCCGGACAGGGGGCGCAGAACACTGAAGCTTTCTTT. The full variable domain, rest sourced from reference TRBV18 and TRBJ1-1, is NAGVMQNPRHLVRRRGQEARLRCSPMKGHSHVYWYRQLPEEGLKFMVYLQKENIIDESGMPKERFSAEFPKEGPSILRIQQVVRGDSAAYFCASSAGQGAQNTEAFFGQGTRLTVV.

This clone occurred once. This chain joins TRBV7-2 and TRBJ1-2; the match to TRBD1 covers 8 bases. The CDR3 is made up of 13 amino acids. Germline V gene sequence: CDR1 SGHTA, CDR2 FQGNSA. V shed 5 bases and J 8 bases; nucleotides not matched to a gene: 7. CDR3 coding DNA: TGTGCCAGCAGCAGCCAGACAGGGGAAGGCTACACCTTC. Its translation: CASSSQTGEGYTF.